These T cell receptor beta chains were read from a single sample in a study of Graves' ophthalmopathy and Graves' hyperthyroidism. Each CDR3 protein is one row after TCRdb ran MiXCR on the multiplex PCR reads. The table shows hundreds of thousands of distinct CDR3 sequences, with around 21% occurring only once. Sequenced material: peripheral blood. Every receptor here comes from a woman aged 18-29 years with stable Graves' hyperthyroidism. The CDR3 runs from the conserved cysteine through the conserved F or W. The D gene is left open where the match is weak. Clone size is stated in some rows and not others, as once, few, many or a class when expanded.

clone_size	j_call	d_call	v_call	cdr3_nt	cdr3_aa
many	TRBJ1-1	.	TRBV29-1	TGCAGCGTTGACAAGGGAGGAAACACTGAAGCTTTCTTT	CSVDKGGNTEAFF
.	TRBJ2-2	.	TRBV9	TGTGCCAGCAGCCCGGGATTTTCGGCCGGGGAGCTGTTTTTT	CASSPGFSAGELFF
many	TRBJ1-2	.	TRBV6-5	TGTGCCAGCAGTTACGAGGGTGACGGCTACACCTTC	CASSYEGDGYTF
many	TRBJ1-1	.	TRBV7-9	TGTGCCAGCAGCTTAGGGTCGGGTTGGACTGAAGCTTTCTTT	CASSLGSGWTEAFF
many	TRBJ2-7	.	TRBV7-2	TGTGCCAGCAGCTTAGACCCGACTATTTCCTACGAGCAGTACTTC	CASSLDPTISYEQYF
many	TRBJ1-1	.	TRBV5-1	TGCGCCAGCAGCCTCACAGGGTTTGGCGTGAACACTGAAGCTTTCTTT	CASSLTGFGVNTEAFF
many	TRBJ2-2	TRBD1	TRBV5-1	TGCGCCAGCAGCCCCGGACTGATCCGGGACAGGGGGCCTGGGGAGCTGTTTTTT	CASSPGLIRDRGPGELFF
many	TRBJ2-2	.	TRBV10-3	TGTGCCATCAGTGAGGGGGCGCGCGGCACCGGGGAGCTGTTTTTT	CAISEGARGTGELFF
many	TRBJ2-2	TRBD1	TRBV28	TGTGCCAGCAGTTTTACAGGGGCGCGATTGTCCGGGGAGCTGTTTTTT	CASSFTGARLSGELFF
many	TRBJ1-3	.	TRBV29-1	TGCGGCGGGGGCCCCTCTGGAAACACCATATATTTT	CGGGPSGNTIYF
few	TRBJ2-7	TRBD1	TRBV30	TGTGCCTGGAGTATCCCGGGACAGGGGGTCTACGAGCAGTACTTC	CAWSIPGQGVYEQYF
few	TRBJ1-1	TRBD1	TRBV30	TGTGCCTGGAGTGTATTGGAGGGGGCCAGGGCTGAAGCTTTCTTT	CAWSVLEGARAEAFF
.	TRBJ2-7	.	TRBV4-1	TGCGCCAGCAGCCAAGGCGCAGGGCTTGCCTACGAGCAGTACTTC	CASSQGAGLAYEQYF
few	TRBJ1-5	.	TRBV6-1	TGTGCCAGCAGTGTGGAGGGCAATCAGCCCCAGCATTTT	CASSVEGNQPQHF
many	TRBJ2-7	TRBD2	TRBV19	TGTGCCAGTAGTATTGGCTTGGGCGGGAGCTACTACGAGCAGTACTTC	CASSIGLGGSYYEQYF
many	TRBJ1-1	.	TRBV6-1	TGTGCCAGCAGGAAGGTAGAACACCCTGAAGCTTTCTTT	CASRKVEHPEAFF
many	TRBJ1-5	TRBD1	TRBV29-1	TGCAGCGTTGAAGTTCGACAGGGCCAGCCCCAGCATTTT	CSVEVRQGQPQHF
few	TRBJ1-6	TRBD1	TRBV30	TGTGCCTGGGCCATACCGGGACAGGGCTTTTATAATTCACCCCTCCACTTT	CAWAIPGQGFYNSPLHF
few	TRBJ2-3	TRBD2	TRBV6-1	TGTGCCAGCAGGCCGGGACTAGCGGTAGATACGCAGTATTTT	CASRPGLAVDTQYF
.	TRBJ2-7	.	TRBV30	TGTGCCTGGAGTGTCCTCACCAACTACGAGCAGTACTTC	CAWSVLTNYEQYF
few	TRBJ2-7	TRBD1	TRBV28	TGTGCCAGCAGTTCTGAAGACAGGGACGAGCAGTACTTC	CASSSEDRDEQYF
many	TRBJ1-1	.	TRBV20-1	TGCAGTGCTAGAGATAGACTTGGAGGTGGGGACACTGAAGCTTTCTTT	CSARDRLGGGDTEAFF
many	TRBJ1-1	.	TRBV6-1	TGTGCCAGCAGTCCTTGGGGGATGAACACTGAAGCTTTCTTT	CASSPWGMNTEAFF
many	TRBJ2-7	.	TRBV5-1	TGCGCCAGCAGCTTGGCCGGCCTGTGGCAGTCCTACGAGCAGTACTTC	CASSLAGLWQSYEQYF
.	TRBJ1-5	.	TRBV6-1	TGTGCCAGCAGAGGAGGGGGGCGAGGTCAGCCCCAGCATTTT	CASRGGGRGQPQHF
many	TRBJ2-2	.	TRBV6-2/TRBV6-3	TGTGCCATGGGACACCCGAACACCGGGGAGCTGTTTTTT	CAMGHPNTGELFF
.	TRBJ1-1	TRBD1	TRBV27	TGTGCCAGCAGTTCAAGGACAGGGGCTGAAGCTTTCTTT	CASSSRTGAEAFF
many	TRBJ2-7	.	TRBV25-1	TGTGCCAGCAGTGAACAGACCACCTACGAGCAGTACTTC	CASSEQTTYEQYF
many	TRBJ1-5	.	TRBV19	TGTGCCAGTAGTACCCATCCGGGGCGGCAGCCCCAGCATTTT	CASSTHPGRQPQHF
many	TRBJ1-1	.	TRBV19	TGTGCCAGTAGGGCGGAGGGTCCCACTGAAGCTTTCTTT	CASRAEGPTEAFF
few	TRBJ2-5	TRBD2	TRBV20-1	TGCAGCTCAATACGTCACGGGAGGGTAGAGACCCAGTACTTC	CSSIRHGRVETQYF